This T cell receptor (beta chain) comes out of a study of shared clonotypes between healthy human individuals. Genomic DNA (from each subset) was split evenly across several immunoSEQ plates. Unsorted PBMC DNA sequencing spanned ten immunoSEQ deep assay plates. Generated by immunoSEQ multiplex PCR, the TCRdb table keeps only in-frame clones and is missing some. The repertoire consists of hundreds of thousands of clones, with approximately 80% occurring once and the leading ten covering around 11%. Points on this clone: The antigen remains unidentified.

Notes on the study in general: Clonotype sharing among the donors was expected to vary with sequencing depth.

The CDR3 spans 13 residues. Trimming took off 8 bases at V and 4 bases at J, with 12 bases between the two ends. The germline CDR1 and CDR2 sequences are LNHDA and SQIVND (reference sequence). The V gene is TRBV19, the J gene TRBJ2-1; unclear D gene. This receptor was obtained from a woman aged 40 to 50 in good health. Some clones in this sample may be carry-over from other donors' samples. Sequences were obtained from PBMCs. The CDR3 reads CASGPSGYNEQFF. For the CDR3, the DNA is TGTGCCAGTGGCCCTAGTGGATACAATGAGCAGTTCTTC.